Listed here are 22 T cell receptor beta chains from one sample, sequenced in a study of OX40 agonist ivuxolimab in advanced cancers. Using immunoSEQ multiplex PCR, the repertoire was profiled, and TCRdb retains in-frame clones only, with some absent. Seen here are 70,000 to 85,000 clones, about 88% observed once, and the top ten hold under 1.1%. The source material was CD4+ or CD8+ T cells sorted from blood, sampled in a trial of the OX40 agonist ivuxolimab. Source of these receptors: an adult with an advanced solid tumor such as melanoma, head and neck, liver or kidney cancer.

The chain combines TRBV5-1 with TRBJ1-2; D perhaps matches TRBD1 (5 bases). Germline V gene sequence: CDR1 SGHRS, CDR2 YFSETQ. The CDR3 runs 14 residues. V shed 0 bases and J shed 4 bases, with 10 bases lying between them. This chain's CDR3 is CASSLGTQSYGYTF. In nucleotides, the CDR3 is TGCGCCAGCAGCTTGGGGACACAGTCCTATGGCTACACCTTC.

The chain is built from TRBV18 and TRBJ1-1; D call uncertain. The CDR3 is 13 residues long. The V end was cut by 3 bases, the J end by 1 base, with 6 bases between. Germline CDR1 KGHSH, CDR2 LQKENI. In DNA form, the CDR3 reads TGTGCCAGCTCACCGATAGAGAACACTGAAGCTTTCTTT. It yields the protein CASSPIENTEAFF.

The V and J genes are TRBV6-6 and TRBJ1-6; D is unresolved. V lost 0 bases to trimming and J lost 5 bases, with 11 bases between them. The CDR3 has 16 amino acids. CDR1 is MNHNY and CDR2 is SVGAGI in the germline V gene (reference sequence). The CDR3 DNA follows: TGTGCCAGCAGTTACTCGGGCCAGTCCAATAATTCACCCCTCCACTTT. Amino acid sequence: CASSYSGQSNNSPLHF.

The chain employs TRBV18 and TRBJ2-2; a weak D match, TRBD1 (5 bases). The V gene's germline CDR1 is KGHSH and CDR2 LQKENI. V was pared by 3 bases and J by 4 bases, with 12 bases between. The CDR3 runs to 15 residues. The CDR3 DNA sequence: TGTGCCAGCTCACCGAATCTTGGGGCCACCGGGGAGCTGTTTTTT. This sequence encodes CASSPNLGATGELFF.

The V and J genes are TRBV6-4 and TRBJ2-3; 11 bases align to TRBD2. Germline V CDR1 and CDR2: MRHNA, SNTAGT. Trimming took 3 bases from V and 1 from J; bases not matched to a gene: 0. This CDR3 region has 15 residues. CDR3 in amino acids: CASSETSGGTDTQYF. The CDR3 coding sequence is TGTGCCAGCAGTGAGACTAGCGGGGGCACAGATACGCAGTATTTT.

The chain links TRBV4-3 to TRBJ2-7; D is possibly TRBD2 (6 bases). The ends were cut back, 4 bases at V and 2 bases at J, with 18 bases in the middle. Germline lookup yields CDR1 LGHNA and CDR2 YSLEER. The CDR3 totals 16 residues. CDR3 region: CASSPVAAGRPYEQYF. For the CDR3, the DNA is TGCGCCAGCAGCCCAGTGGCGGCGGGGCGTCCCTACGAGCAGTACTTC.

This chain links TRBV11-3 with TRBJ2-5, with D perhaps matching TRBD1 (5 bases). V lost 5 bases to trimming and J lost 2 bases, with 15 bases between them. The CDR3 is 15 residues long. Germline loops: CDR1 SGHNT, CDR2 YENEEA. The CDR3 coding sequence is TGTGCCAGCAGCCCCTCAGACAGCCGTCAAGAGACCCAGTACTTC. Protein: CASSPSDSRQETQYF.

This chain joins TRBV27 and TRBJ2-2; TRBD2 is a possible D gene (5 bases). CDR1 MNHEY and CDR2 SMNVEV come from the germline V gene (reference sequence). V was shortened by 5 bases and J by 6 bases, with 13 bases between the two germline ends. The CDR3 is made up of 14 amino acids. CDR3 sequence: CASSGLALAGELFF. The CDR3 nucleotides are TGTGCCAGCAGTGGGCTAGCTTTGGCCGGGGAGCTGTTTTTT.

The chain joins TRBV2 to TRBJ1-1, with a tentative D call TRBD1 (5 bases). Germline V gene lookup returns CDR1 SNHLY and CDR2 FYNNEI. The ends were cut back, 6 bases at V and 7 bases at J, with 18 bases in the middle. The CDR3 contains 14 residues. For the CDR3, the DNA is TGTGCCAGCAGGGTGCGAGGGACTTCCCATGAAGCTTTCTTT. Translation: CASRVRGTSHEAFF.

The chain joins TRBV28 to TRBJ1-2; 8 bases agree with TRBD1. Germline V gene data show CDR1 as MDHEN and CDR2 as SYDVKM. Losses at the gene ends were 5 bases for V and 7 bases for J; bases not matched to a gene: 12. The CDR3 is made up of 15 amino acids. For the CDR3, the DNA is TGTGCCAGCAGTCTCACTTCCCGGACAGGGTTTGGCTACACCTTC. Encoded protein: CASSLTSRTGFGYTF.

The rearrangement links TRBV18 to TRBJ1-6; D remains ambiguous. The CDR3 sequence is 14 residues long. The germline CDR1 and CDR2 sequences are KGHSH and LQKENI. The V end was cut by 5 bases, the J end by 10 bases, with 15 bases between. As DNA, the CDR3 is TGTGCCAGCTCATCCACCGAATTAAGCTCACCCCTCCACTTT. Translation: CASSSTELSSPLHF.

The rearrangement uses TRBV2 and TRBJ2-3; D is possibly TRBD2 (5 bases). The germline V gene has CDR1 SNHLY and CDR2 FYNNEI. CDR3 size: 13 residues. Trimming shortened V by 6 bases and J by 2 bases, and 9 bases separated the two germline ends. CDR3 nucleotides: TGTGCCAGCAGGGACTCTTACACAGATACGCAGTATTTT. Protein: CASRDSYTDTQYF.

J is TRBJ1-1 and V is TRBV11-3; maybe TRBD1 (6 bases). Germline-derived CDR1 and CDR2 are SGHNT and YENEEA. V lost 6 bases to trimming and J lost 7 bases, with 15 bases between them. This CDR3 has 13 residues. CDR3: CASSSTGWFEAFF. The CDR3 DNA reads TGTGCCAGCAGTTCGACAGGTTGGTTTGAAGCTTTCTTT.

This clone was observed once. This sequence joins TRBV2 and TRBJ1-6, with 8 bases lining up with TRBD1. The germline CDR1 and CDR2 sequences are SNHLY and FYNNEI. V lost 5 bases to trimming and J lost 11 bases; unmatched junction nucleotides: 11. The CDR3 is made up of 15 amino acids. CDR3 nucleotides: TGTGCCAGCAGTCTGCAGGGGGCTCAGAGGACACCCCTCCACTTT. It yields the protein CASSLQGAQRTPLHF.

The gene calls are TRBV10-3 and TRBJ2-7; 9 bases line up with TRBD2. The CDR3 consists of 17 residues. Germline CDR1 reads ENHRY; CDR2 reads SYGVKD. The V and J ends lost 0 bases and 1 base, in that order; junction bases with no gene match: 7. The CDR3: CAISESSGTSGSYEQYF. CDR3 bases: TGTGCCATCAGTGAGTCATCGGGAACTAGCGGGTCCTACGAGCAGTACTTC.

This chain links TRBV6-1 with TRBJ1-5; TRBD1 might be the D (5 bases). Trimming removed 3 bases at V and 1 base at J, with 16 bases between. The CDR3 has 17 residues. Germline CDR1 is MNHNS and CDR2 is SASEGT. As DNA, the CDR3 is TGTGCCAGCAGTGAGCTCCTAAATCAGGGAAGCAATCAGCCCCAGCATTTT. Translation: CASSELLNQGSNQPQHF.

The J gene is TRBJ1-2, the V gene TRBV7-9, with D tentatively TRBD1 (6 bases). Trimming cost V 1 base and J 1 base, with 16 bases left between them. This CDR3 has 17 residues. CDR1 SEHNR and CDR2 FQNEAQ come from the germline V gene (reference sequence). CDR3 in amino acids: CASSLVPGVHLNYGYTF. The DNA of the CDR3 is TGTGCCAGCAGCTTAGTGCCAGGGGTCCACCTTAACTATGGCTACACCTTC.

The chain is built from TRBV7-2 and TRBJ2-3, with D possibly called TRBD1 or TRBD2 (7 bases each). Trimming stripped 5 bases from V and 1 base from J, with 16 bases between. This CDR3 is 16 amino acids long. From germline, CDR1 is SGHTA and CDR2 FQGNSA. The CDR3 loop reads CASSPGAGGGTDTQYF. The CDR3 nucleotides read TGTGCCAGCAGCCCTGGGGCAGGGGGGGGCACAGATACGCAGTATTTT.

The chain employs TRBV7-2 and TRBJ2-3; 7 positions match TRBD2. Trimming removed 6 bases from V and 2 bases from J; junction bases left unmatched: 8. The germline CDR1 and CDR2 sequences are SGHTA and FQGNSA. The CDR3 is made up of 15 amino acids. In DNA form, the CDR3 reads TGTGCCAGCAGGGAACTAGCGACCCCCACAGATACGCAGTATTTT. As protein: CASRELATPTDTQYF. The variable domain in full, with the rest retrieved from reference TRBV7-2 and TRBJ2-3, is GAGVSQSPSNKVTEKGKDVELRCDPISGHTALYWYRQSLGQGLEFLIYFQGNSAPDKSGLPSDRFSAERTGGSVSTLTIQRTQQEDSAVYLCASRELATPTDTQYFGPGTRLTVL.

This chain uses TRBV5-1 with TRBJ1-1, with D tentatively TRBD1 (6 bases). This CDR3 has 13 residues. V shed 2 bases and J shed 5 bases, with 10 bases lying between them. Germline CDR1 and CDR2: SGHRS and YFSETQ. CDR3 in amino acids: CASSLNRETEAFF. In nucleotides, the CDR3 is TGCGCCAGCAGCTTAAACAGGGAGACTGAAGCTTTCTTT.

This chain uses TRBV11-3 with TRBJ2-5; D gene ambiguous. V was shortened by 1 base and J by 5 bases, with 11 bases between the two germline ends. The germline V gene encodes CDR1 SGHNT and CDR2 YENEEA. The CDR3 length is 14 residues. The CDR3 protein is CASSLGGSTETQYF. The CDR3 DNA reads TGTGCCAGCAGCTTAGGCGGTAGCACGGAGACCCAGTACTTC.

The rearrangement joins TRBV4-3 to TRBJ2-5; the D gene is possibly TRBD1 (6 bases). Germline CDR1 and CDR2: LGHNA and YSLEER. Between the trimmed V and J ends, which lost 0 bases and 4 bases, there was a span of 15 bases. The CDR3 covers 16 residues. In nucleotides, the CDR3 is TGCGCCAGCAGCCAAGATTATACTGGGGGCGGAGAGACCCAGTACTTC. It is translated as CASSQDYTGGGETQYF.